This TCR beta chain was retrieved from a study of shared clonotypes between healthy human individuals (dated by TCRdb to 2020 to 2022). For the wider study: The cohort comprised a couple of women and a few men aged 18 to 49 years. For each donor, CD4 naive and CD4 memory were each given three plates, CD8 naive was given two plates, and CD8 memory was given one plate. To estimate repertoire size and how much clonotypes are shared between individuals, the study performed deep sequencing of blood TCR repertoires from roughly five healthy adults. To increase sequencing depth and limit assay-specific biases, TCR repertoire library preparation and sequencing were carried out by different laboratories using diverse techniques. Per donor, leukapheresis produced somewhere between about 0.9 and 9 billion PBMCs.

Using the deep immunoSEQ assay, TCR CDR3 regions were amplified from genomic DNA by multiplex PCR. Extracted genomic DNA from each cell subset was spread evenly across all wells of several immunoSEQ 96-well plates, with each plate serving as a replicate. For sorted subsets, each replicate PCR was loaded with about 0.2 ug genomic DNA, equivalent to approximately 33,000 T cell genomes. The purified libraries were quantified using a Qubit 3.0 fluorometer, sized with a Bioanalyzer 2100, and then quantified again using the KAPA Library Quantification kit. Each immunoSEQ 96-well plate was sequenced on its own single-read 150-cycle Illumina NextSeq 550 flow cell. In the paper's pipeline: The immunoSEQ output contained only junctional sequences without quality scores, so filtering could not match that applied to full-length reads. To assign V/J genes and CDR3, sequences were annotated against IMGT germline references using PyIR, a Python wrapper for IgBLAST v1.9. Reads with weak V/J assignments (E-value above 1e-6), missing CDR3, stop codons, out-of-frame junctions, or ambiguous translated residues were removed. A V3J clonotype was defined by an identical inferred V gene, J gene, and CDR3 amino acid sequence. Percentage overlap between repertoires was calculated by dividing the number of shared unique clonotypes by the size of the smaller repertoire. Repertoire richness was assessed with RTK rarefaction, the Chao1 estimator, and Recon v2.1 estimates of unobserved clonotypes. Generation probabilities for all TCRbeta clonotypes obtained by the gDNA method from a handful of donors were computed using OLGA. TCRdb obtained this table from immuneACCESS and retained in-frame rearrangements with V and J assigned. These tables miss some clones; where compared with another copy, unresolved V genes account for less than half of the shortfall, and the remainder is unexplained. The V and J calls and the clone size are those of that table, but D and trimming were determined from the DNA. In this sample the table shows some 1,900,000 clones, about 95% of which occur a single time. Approximately 1% of the sample is taken by the ten largest.

A word on this clone: The antigen it binds to is not known. No much larger clonotype is one base removed from it; base qualities were not supplied.

The cysteine opens and the phenylalanine closes a CDR3 of 15 amino acids. The DNA shown is the 45-base CDR3, in frame from base 1. Cut back by 1 base and 0 bases, the V and J ends lie 8 bases apart. From the germline V gene, CDR1 is WSHSY and CDR2 is SAAADI. The study at large found these results: Larger estimated clonotype richness was generally found for naive subsets than for memory subsets. Across a few donors, roughly 5.1% of naive CD4, over 3% of naive CD8, approximately 2.5% of memory CD4, and 0.4% of memory CD8 clonotypes were shared. Higher generation probabilities were observed for clonotypes shared by all four sorted-subset donors than for non-shared clonotypes. Pairwise subsampling led to the expectation that sequencing depth would affect the degree of clonotype sharing among donors. Incomplete sequencing was indicated by rarefaction of sorted-subset datasets, despite the large sequencing depth. Only blood was sampled, and tissue TCR repertoires likely differ from those in blood. The genetic and exposure-history diversity represented was limited by the small number of donors.

CD8 naive samples were obtained by positive selection for CCR7 among CD45RO-negative cells, yielding a CD45RA+CCR7+ population from which TemRA cells were excluded. Donors were healthy HIV-negative adults with no recently reported acute infections or vaccinations. Every donor was a Caucasian adult residing in Nashville, Tennessee, USA. After blood collection by leukapheresis, PBMCs were isolated using Ficoll-Histopaque density gradient centrifugation and then cryopreserved in the vapor phase of liquid nitrogen. Analytical flow cytometry was used to check the purity and quantity of each magnetically sorted T cell population. Genomic DNA was isolated from each sorted fraction and quantified by UV absorbance on a Nanodrop 2000c.

Sequenced sample: naive CD8+ T cells sorted from blood. The label giving this sample's cell subset or site can be read as: CD45RA+CCR7+. The sequence is built from TRBV10-2 and TRBJ2-3, with the D assignment possibly TRBD1 or TRBD2, given 5 matching bases for each. The receptor was isolated from a man younger than 35 in good health. The encoded CDR3 is CASSEWGPSTDTQYF. DNA sequence: TGCGCCAGCAGTGAGTGGGGACCTAGCACAGATACGCAGTATTTT.